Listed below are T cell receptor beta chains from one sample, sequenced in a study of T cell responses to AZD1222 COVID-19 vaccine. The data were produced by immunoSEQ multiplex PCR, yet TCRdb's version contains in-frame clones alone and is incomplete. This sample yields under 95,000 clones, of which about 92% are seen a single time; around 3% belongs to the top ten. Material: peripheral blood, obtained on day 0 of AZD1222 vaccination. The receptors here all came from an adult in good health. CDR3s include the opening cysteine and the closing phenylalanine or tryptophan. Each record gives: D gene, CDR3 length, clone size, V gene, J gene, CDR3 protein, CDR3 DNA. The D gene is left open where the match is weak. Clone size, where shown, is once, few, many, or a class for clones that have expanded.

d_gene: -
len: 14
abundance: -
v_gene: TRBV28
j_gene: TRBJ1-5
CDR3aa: CASSLGRVRQPQHF
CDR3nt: TGTGCCAGCAGTTTAGGGAGAGTCAGGCAGCCCCAGCATTTT

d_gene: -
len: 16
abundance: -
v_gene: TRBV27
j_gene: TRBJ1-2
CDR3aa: CASRDPRSGPDYGYTF
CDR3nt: TGTGCCAGCAGAGACCCCCGATCAGGGCCGGACTATGGCTACACCTTC

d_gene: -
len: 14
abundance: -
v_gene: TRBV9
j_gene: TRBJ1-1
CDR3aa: CASSPRSTTTEAFF
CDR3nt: TGTGCCAGCAGCCCCAGATCGACGACCACTGAAGCTTTCTTT

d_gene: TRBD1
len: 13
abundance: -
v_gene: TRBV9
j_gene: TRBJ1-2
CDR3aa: CASSQGGVGGYTF
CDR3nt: TGTGCCAGCAGCCAAGGGGGCGTTGGTGGCTACACCTTC

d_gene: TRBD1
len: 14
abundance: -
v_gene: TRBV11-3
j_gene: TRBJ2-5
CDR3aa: CASSSRDSQETQYF
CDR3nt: TGTGCCAGCAGCTCCCGGGACAGCCAAGAGACCCAGTACTTC

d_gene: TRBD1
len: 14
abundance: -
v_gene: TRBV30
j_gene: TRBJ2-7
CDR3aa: CAWSVTSYRGEQYF
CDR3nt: TGTGCCTGGAGTGTGACCTCTTACAGGGGCGAGCAGTACTTC

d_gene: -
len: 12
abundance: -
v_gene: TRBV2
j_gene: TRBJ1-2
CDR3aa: CASSESAYGYTF
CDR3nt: TGTGCCAGCAGTGAATCCGCCTATGGCTACACCTTC

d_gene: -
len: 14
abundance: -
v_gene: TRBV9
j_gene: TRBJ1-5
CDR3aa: CASSVGRDGQPQHF
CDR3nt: TGTGCCAGCAGCGTAGGTAGGGACGGTCAGCCCCAGCATTTT

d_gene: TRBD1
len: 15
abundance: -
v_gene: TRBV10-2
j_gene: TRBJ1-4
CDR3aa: CASTDQGATNEKLFF
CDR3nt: TGCGCCAGCACTGACCAGGGGGCGACTAATGAAAAACTGTTTTTT

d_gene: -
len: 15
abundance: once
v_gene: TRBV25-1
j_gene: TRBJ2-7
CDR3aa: CASSSPGPSPHEQYF
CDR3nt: TGTGCCAGCAGCAGCCCGGGACCGTCACCCCACGAGCAGTACTTC

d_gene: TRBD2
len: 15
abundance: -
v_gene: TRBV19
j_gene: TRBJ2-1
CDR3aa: CASSISSGRIGEQFF
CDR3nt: TGTGCCAGTAGTATATCTAGCGGGAGAATCGGGGAGCAGTTCTTC

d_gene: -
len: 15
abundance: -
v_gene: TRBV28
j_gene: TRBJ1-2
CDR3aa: CASSLGSSGGYGYTF
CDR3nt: TGTGCCAGCAGCTTAGGGTCTTCGGGTGGCTATGGCTACACCTTC

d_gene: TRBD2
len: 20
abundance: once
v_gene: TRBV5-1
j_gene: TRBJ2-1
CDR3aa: CASSLRPGTVSGRSYNEQFF
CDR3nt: TGCGCCAGCAGCTTGCGTCCCGGGACGGTGAGCGGGAGGTCCTACAATGAGCAGTTCTTC

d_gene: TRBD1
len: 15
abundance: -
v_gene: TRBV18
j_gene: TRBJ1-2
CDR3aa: CASSPPDRANYGYTF
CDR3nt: TGTGCCAGCTCACCACCGGACAGGGCAAACTATGGCTACACCTTC

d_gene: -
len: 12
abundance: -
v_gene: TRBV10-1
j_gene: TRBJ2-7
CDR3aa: CARPGWSYEQYF
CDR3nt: TGCGCCCGCCCCGGCTGGAGCTACGAGCAGTACTTC

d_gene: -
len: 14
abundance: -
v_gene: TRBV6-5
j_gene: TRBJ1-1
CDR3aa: CASSRSLWDTEAFF
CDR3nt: TGTGCCAGCAGTAGAAGTTTATGGGACACTGAAGCTTTCTTT

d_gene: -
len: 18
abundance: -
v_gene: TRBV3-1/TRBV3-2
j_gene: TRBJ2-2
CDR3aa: CASSQAPDRSENTGELFF
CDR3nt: TGTGCCAGCAGCCAAGCTCCAGACAGGTCAGAGAACACCGGGGAGCTGTTTTTT

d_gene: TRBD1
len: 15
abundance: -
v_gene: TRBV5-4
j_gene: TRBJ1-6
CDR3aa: CASSYDRGNSSPLHF
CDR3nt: TGTGCCAGCAGCTACGACAGGGGCAATTCCTCACCCCTCCACTTT

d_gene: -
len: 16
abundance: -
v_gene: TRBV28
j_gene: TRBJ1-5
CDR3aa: CASRRPGPRSNQPQHF
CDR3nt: TGTGCCAGCAGGAGGCCGGGACCTAGGAGCAATCAGCCCCAGCATTTT

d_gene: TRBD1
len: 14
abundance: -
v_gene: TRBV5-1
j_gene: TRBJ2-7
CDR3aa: CASSLETGIYEQYF
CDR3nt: TGCGCCAGCAGCTTGGAGACAGGGATCTACGAGCAGTACTTC

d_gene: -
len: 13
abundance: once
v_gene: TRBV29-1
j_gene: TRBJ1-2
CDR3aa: CSVASTENYGYTF
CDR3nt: TGCAGCGTTGCCTCGACAGAGAACTATGGCTACACCTTC

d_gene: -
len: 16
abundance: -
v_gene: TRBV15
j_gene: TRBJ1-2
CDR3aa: CATSRDRPGTDYGYTF
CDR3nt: TGTGCCACCAGCAGAGATAGGCCCGGGACGGATTATGGCTACACCTTC

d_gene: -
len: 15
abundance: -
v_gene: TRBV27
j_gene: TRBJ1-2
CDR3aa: CASTGSLGGGYGYTF
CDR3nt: TGTGCCAGCACCGGGTCCCTGGGAGGGGGATATGGCTACACCTTC

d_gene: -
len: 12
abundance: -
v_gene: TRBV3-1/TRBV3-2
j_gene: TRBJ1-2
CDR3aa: CASSQALDGYTF
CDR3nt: TGTGCCAGCAGCCAGGCCTTGGACGGCTACACCTTC

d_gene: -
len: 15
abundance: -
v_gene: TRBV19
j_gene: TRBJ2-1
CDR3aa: CASSIGVSSGYEQFF
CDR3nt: TGTGCCAGTAGTATAGGCGTGAGTTCGGGGTATGAGCAGTTCTTC

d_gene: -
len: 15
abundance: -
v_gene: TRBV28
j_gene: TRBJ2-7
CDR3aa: CASSTEGANSYEQYF
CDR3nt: TGTGCCAGCAGCACCGAGGGCGCCAACTCCTACGAGCAGTACTTC

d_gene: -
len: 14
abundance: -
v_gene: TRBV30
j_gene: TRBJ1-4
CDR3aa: CAWSVSSLNEKLFF
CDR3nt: TGTGCCTGGAGTGTGTCATCCCTTAATGAAAAACTGTTTTTT

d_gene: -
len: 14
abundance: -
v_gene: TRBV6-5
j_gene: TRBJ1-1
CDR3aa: CASSYSNRVTEAFF
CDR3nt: TGTGCCAGCAGTTACTCGAACAGGGTCACTGAAGCTTTCTTT

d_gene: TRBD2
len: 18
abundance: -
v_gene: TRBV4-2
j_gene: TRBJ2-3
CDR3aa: CASSQVLAREVQADTQYF
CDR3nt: TGTGCCAGCAGCCAAGTCTTGGCGCGGGAGGTCCAGGCAGATACGCAGTATTTT